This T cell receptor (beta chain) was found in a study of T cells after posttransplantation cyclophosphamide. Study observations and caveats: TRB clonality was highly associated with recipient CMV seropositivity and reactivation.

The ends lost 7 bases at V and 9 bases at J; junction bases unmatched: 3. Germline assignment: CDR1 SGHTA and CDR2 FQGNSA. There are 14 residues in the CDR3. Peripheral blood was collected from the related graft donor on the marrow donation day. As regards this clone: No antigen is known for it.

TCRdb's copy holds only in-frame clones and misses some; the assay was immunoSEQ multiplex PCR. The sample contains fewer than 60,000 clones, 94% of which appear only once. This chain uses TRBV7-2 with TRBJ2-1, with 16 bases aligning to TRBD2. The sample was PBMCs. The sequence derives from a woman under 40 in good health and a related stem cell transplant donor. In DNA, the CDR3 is TGTGCCAGCACCGGGACTAGCGGGGGGGTTGAGCAGTTCTTC. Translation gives CASTGTSGGVEQFF.